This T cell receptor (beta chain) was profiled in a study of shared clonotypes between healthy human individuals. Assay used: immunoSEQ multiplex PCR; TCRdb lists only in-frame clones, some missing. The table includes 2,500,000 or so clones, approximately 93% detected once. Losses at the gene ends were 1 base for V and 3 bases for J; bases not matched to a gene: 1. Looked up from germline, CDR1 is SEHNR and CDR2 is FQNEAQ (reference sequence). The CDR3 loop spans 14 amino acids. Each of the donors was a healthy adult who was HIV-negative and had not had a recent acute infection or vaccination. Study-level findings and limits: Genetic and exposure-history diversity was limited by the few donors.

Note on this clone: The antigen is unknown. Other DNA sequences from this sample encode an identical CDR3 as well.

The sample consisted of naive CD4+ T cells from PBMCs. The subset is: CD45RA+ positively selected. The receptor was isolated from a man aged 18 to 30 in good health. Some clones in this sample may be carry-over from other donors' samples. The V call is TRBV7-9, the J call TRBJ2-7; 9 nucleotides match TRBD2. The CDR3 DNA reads TGTGCCAGCAGCTTAGTAGCGGGGGACTACGAGCAGTACTTC. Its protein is CASSLVAGDYEQYF. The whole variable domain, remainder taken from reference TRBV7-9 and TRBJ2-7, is DTGVSQNPRHKITKRGQNVTFRCDPISEHNRLYWYRQTLGQGPEFLTYFQNEAQLEKSRLLSDRFSAERPKGSFSTLEIQRTEQGDSAMYLCASSLVAGDYEQYFGPGTRLTVT.